The source of this T cell receptor beta chain is a study of T-cell reconstitution after alpha-beta-depleted transplantation in children. TCRbeta library construction was performed incorporating unique molecular identifiers. TCRdb analysed the PCR reads with MiXCR anew, one entry per CDR3 protein. The sample yields about 91,000 distinct CDR3 sequences, roughly 8.8% seen once. Losses at the gene ends were 7 bases for V and 4 bases for J; bases not matched to a gene: 13. Germline CDR1 KGHSH, CDR2 LQKENI. The CDR3 has 16 amino acids. Ten or more counts support this clonotype. The rearrangement links TRBV18 to TRBJ1-1; TRBD1 matches at 9 bases. This sequence originates from a human donor who donated a stem cell graft to a child with congenital amegakaryocytic thrombocytopenia. Sample: PBMCs from the stem cell graft donor, taken from the stem cell graft. CDR3 region: CASCRDTGGLGTEAFF. Written as DNA, the CDR3 is TGTGCCAGCTGCCGCGATACAGGGGGCCTGGGCACTGAAGCTTTCTTT. The full variable domain, rest sourced from reference TRBV18 and TRBJ1-1, is NAGVMQNPRHLVRRRGQEARLRCSPMKGHSHVYWYRQLPEEGLKFMVYLQKENIIDESGMPKERFSAEFPKEGPSILRIQQVVRGDSAAYFCASCRDTGGLGTEAFFGQGTRLTVV.